This T cell receptor (beta chain) was retrieved from a study of blood T cell repertoires in COVID-19. Whole-study context: Sources were T cells, B-cell-depleted T cells, or PBMCs; the material itself was cDNA or gDNA.

Only in-frame clones appear in the TCRdb table, and some are missing; sequencing was by immunoSEQ multiplex PCR. This sample carries some 47,000 clones, about 86% of them seen once, and the ten largest clones take roughly 47%. The CDR3 loop spans 15 amino acids. Per germline, CDR1 SGHVS and CDR2 FQNEAQ. Trimming pared 1 base from V and 4 bases from J, leaving 13 bases between. The chain couples TRBV7-8 to TRBJ1-2; no clear D gene. The material sequenced was peripheral blood. This receptor was taken from a human donor in a cohort sampled during active COVID-19. The CDR3 sequence is CASSLGRSGGYGYTF. The CDR3 bases are TGTGCCAGCAGCTTAGGGAGGTCGGGCGGCTATGGCTACACCTTC.